Presented here are 29 T cell receptor beta chains from one specimen sequenced in a study of human T cells and chemical hapten exposure. As to time point: patch test 1, 2 weeks after DPC sensitization. Treatment denoted: therapeutic diphenylcyclopropenone sensitization with weekly scalp DPC. TCRdb itself ran the RACE reads through MiXCR, one entry per CDR3 protein. The data show some 120,000 distinct CDR3 sequences, 9.5% to 13% seen once. The sample here was whole blood, taken in connection with sensitization to the hapten diphenylcyclopropenone (DPC). Receptor source: a woman aged 45-65 years with alopecia areata. Some clones in this sample may be carry-over from other donors' samples.

The chain couples TRBV29-1 to TRBJ2-4, with D uncertain. This CDR3 is 13 amino acids long. V was cut by 0 bases and J by 7 bases, with 10 bases left in between. Germline V lookup: CDR1 SQVTM, CDR2 ANQGSEA. CDR3 loop: CSVEDFRVNIQYF. CDR3 nucleotides: TGCAGCGTTGAAGATTTCAGAGTCAACATTCAGTACTTC.

The J gene is TRBJ2-3, the V gene TRBV6-5; tentative D call: TRBD1 (6 bases). This CDR3 has 16 residues. V was cut by 2 bases and J by 0 bases, with 12 bases left in between. CDR1 is MNHEY and CDR2 is SVGAGI in the germline V gene. The CDR3 bases are TGTGCCAGCAGTTACACAGGGTTCGTTAGCACAGATACGCAGTATTTT. It specifies CASSYTGFVSTDTQYF.

This clonotype was observed at least ten times. V usage is TRBV6-2 or TRBV6-3 and J usage is TRBJ2-1; 15 nucleotides line up with TRBD2. CDR3 size: 15 residues. V shed 7 bases and J 7 bases; nucleotides not matched to a gene: 5. Germline values: CDR1 MNHEY, CDR2 SVGEGT. For the CDR3, the DNA is TGTGCCAGCACCAAAGGACTAGCGGGGGGGAATGAGCAGTTCTTC. It yields the protein CASTKGLAGGNEQFF.

This clonotype showed up many times. The gene calls are TRBV4-1 and TRBJ2-1; 7 positions match TRBD1. J gave up 5 bases and V 3 bases, and 19 bases lay outside the gene matches. CDR1 and CDR2 (germline): MGHRA, YSYEKL. The CDR3 loop spans 19 amino acids. The CDR3 DNA reads TGCGCCAGCAGCCAGTCATACGGGACCGGGACAGAGTTCAACAATGAGCAGTTCTTC. Residues: CASSQSYGTGTEFNNEQFF.

The chain has TRBV12-3 or TRBV12-4 and TRBJ1-1; no clear D gene. With 5 bases removed from V and 4 bases from J, the gap between germline ends came to 17 bases. This CDR3 contains 15 residues. The CDR3 DNA reads as TGTGCCAGCAGTGAAACGACGGTTAGGTCCACTGAAGCTTTCTTT. Its protein is CASSETTVRSTEAFF.

This clonotype has only a few counts. J is TRBJ1-5 and V is TRBV5-1; 9 nucleotides align to TRBD1. The CDR3 totals 15 residues. V was pared by 0 bases and J by 5 bases, with 3 bases of the junction left unmatched. The germline V gene encodes CDR1 SGHRS and CDR2 YFSETQ. CDR3 in DNA: TGCGCCAGCAGCTTGGGGACAGGGGTAGATCAGCCCCAGCATTTT. Amino acid sequence: CASSLGTGVDQPQHF.

Concerning this clonotype: This may be a read error: a much more frequent sequence differs by one nucleotide. The chain is built from TRBV6-1 and TRBJ1-1, with D hard to call. Germline lookup yields CDR1 MNHNS and CDR2 SASEGT. The CDR3 extends over 15 amino acids. V gave up 4 bases and J gave up 9 bases, with 21 bases separating them. CDR3 residues: CASSVGEWGKGKAFF. Here the CDR3 DNA reads TGTGCCAGCAGTGTTGGGGAATGGGGAAAAGGGAAAGCTTTCTTT.

This clonotype appeared many times. The gene calls are TRBV7-2 and TRBJ2-4, with D possibly TRBD2 on 6 matching bases. The CDR3 consists of 15 residues. V was trimmed by 3 bases and J by 0 bases, leaving 9 bases between them. The germline V gene has CDR1 SGHTA and CDR2 FQGNSA. CDR3 region: CASSFSGTAKNIQYF. In DNA form, the CDR3 reads TGTGCCAGCAGCTTTAGCGGAACAGCCAAAAACATTCAGTACTTC.

About this clonotype itself: Its ends do not fully match the called genes, so a read error is possible. The CDR3 loop reads CASSVDRGPNAEAFF. Written as DNA, the CDR3 is TGTGCCAGCAGCGTGGACAGGGGACCGAACGCTGAAGCTTTCTTT. The rearrangement joins TRBV11-2 to TRBJ1-1; 9 nucleotides match TRBD1. CDR1 is SGHAT and CDR2 is FQNNGV in the germline V gene. The CDR3 runs to 15 residues.

This clonotype appeared many times. This chain joins TRBV7-2 and TRBJ2-3, with D tentatively TRBD1 (7 bases). The CDR3 extends over 15 amino acids. CDR1 is SGHTA and CDR2 is FQGNSA in the germline V gene. V lost 7 bases to trimming and J lost 0 bases, with 14 bases between them. CDR3: CASTYAGQSTDTQYF. In nucleotides, the CDR3 is TGTGCCAGCACCTATGCGGGACAGAGCACAGATACGCAGTATTTT.

The chain carries TRBV6-6 and TRBJ1-5; 7 bases align to TRBD1. The CDR3 has 15 residues. Germline CDR1 is MNHNY and CDR2 is SVGAGI (reference sequence). J was trimmed by 3 bases and V by 0 bases; bases with no gene match: 2. The CDR3 sequence is CASSYSDRVNQPQHF. CDR3 in DNA: TGTGCCAGCAGTTACTCCGACAGGGTCAATCAGCCCCAGCATTTT.

The table lists this clonotype with many counts. The CDR3 sequence: CASRSGGHEQYF. For the CDR3, the DNA is TGTGCCAGCAGGTCGGGAGGGCACGAGCAGTACTTC. This chain uses TRBV3-1 with TRBJ2-7; 8 bases line up with TRBD2. Germline trimming cut 6 bases from V and 5 bases from J; bases unmatched to any gene: 3. CDR3 length: 12 amino acids. CDR1 LGHDT and CDR2 YNNKEL come from the germline V gene (reference sequence).

This clonotype was found a few times. V usage is TRBV28 and J usage is TRBJ2-2, with a weak D call TRBD1 (6 bases). V lost 2 bases, J lost 4 bases, and 11 bases lay in between. Germline V gene data show CDR1 as MDHEN and CDR2 as SYDVKM. This CDR3 is built from 15 residues. The CDR3 DNA sequence: TGTGCCAGCAGTTTAGAGGGCAGGGGCACCGGGGAGCTGTTTTTT. This encodes CASSLEGRGTGELFF.

The chain is built from TRBV28 and TRBJ1-3; tentatively, D is TRBD1 (5 bases). Germline V gene lookup returns CDR1 MDHEN and CDR2 SYDVKM. Trimming removed 3 bases at V and 0 bases at J, with 12 bases between. This CDR3 region has 16 residues. This CDR3 is CASSFRAGGSGNTIYF. The CDR3 bases are TGTGCCAGCAGTTTTCGTGCCGGGGGCTCTGGAAACACCATATATTTT.

The rearrangement joins TRBV6-2 or TRBV6-3 to TRBJ1-1, with 9 bases that match TRBD1. Germline values: CDR1 MNHEY, CDR2 SVGEGT. The CDR3 extends over 15 amino acids. V trimming: 5 bases; J trimming: 4 bases; junction bases outside the gene matches: 8. CDR3 residues: CASSAPGQGITEAFF. CDR3 sequence (DNA): TGTGCCAGCAGTGCTCCGGGACAGGGAATCACTGAAGCTTTCTTT.

This clonotype was counted ten times or more. This chain joins TRBV7-9 and TRBJ2-2, with TRBD2 matching 8 bases. Germline CDR1 SEHNR, CDR2 FQNEAQ (reference sequence). V trimming: 10 bases; J trimming: 4 bases; junction bases outside the gene matches: 5. The CDR3 sequence is 13 residues long. CDR3 sequence: CANRAGGTGELFF. DNA for the CDR3: TGTGCCAACCGCGCGGGAGGCACCGGGGAGCTGTTTTTT.

There are many counts of this clonotype. The rearrangement uses TRBV28 and TRBJ1-2, with 10 bases lining up with TRBD1. This CDR3 region has 17 residues. V lost 4 bases and J lost 4; bases outside the gene matches: 12. CDR1 MDHEN and CDR2 SYDVKM come from the germline V gene. CDR3 bases: TGTGCCAGCAGTTCCAACTTAGACAGGGGGCGGCTCTATGGCTACACCTTC. Its translation is CASSSNLDRGRLYGYTF.

This clonotype has a handful of counts. The chain joins TRBV10-2 to TRBJ2-7, with D unresolved. Trimming took 7 bases from V and 5 from J, leaving 12 bases between them. There are 12 residues in the CDR3. Germline CDR1 and CDR2: WSHSY and SAAADI. The CDR3 DNA reads as TGCGCCAGCATTCCCCCCCCCCACGAGCAGTACTTC. It codes for CASIPPPHEQYF.

This clonotype was counted ten times or more. The CDR3 reads CASSLEGGYAAGELFF. CDR3 nucleotide sequence: TGTGCCAGCAGTTTAGAAGGGGGTTACGCCGCCGGGGAGCTGTTTTTT. J is TRBJ2-2 and V is TRBV12-3 or TRBV12-4; the D gene is possibly TRBD1 (6 bases). The CDR3 is made up of 16 amino acids. The ends were cut back, 1 base at V and 6 bases at J, with 15 bases in the middle.

The chain uses TRBV7-2 and TRBJ2-1, with 12 positions matching TRBD2. V lost 0 bases, J lost 9 bases, and 9 bases stayed unmatched. Germline loops: CDR1 SGHTA, CDR2 FQGNSA. The CDR3 length is 17 residues. DNA of the CDR3: TGTGCCAGCAGCTTAGCTAATACTCTAGCGGGAGGGTCTGAGCAGTTCTTC. Amino acid sequence: CASSLANTLAGGSEQFF.

The table lists this clonotype with many counts. The chain uses TRBV3-1 and TRBJ2-7, with D hard to call. The CDR3 sequence is 15 residues long. Per germline, CDR1 LGHDT and CDR2 YNNKEL (reference sequence). The V end lost 4 bases, the J end lost 3 bases, and 16 bases lay between the germline ends. Here the CDR3 DNA reads TGTGCCAGCAGCCTTCGACACACAGAACTCTACGAGCAGTACTTC. As protein: CASSLRHTELYEQYF.

The chain combines TRBV7-4 with TRBJ2-4, with D maybe TRBD1 (5 bases). The CDR3 totals 15 residues. The germline V gene has CDR1 SGHVT and CDR2 SQSDAQ. Trimming took 5 bases from V and 0 from J, leaving 11 bases between them. The CDR3 bases are TGTGCCAGCAGCGCACGAGACAGAGCCAAAAACATTCAGTACTTC. Amino acid sequence: CASSARDRAKNIQYF. Drawing the rest from reference TRBV7-4 and TRBJ2-4, the complete variable domain is GAGVSQSPRYKVAKRGRDVALRCDSISGHVTLYWYRQTLGQGSEVLTYSQSDAQRDKSGRPSGRFSAERPERSVSTLKIQRTEQGDSAVYLCASSARDRAKNIQYFGAGTRLSVL.

This clonotype came up a few times. This chain's CDR3 is CASSSVSRANEKLFF. DNA for the CDR3: TGTGCCAGCAGTTCCGTATCCCGCGCTAATGAAAAACTGTTTTTT. The V gene is TRBV6-5, the J gene TRBJ1-4; unclear D gene. V gave up 4 bases and J gave up 3 bases, with 12 bases separating them. From germline, CDR1 is MNHEY and CDR2 SVGAGI. The CDR3 contains 15 residues.

The rearrangement uses TRBV27 and TRBJ2-2, with 7 bases that match TRBD1. The CDR3 consists of 17 residues. The germline V gene has CDR1 MNHEY and CDR2 SMNVEV (reference sequence). With 5 bases clipped from V and 0 bases from J, the junction kept 9 bases outside the gene matches. Here the CDR3 reads CASSLLGTVANTGELFF. CDR3 coding DNA: TGTGCCAGCAGTCTACTAGGGACAGTTGCGAACACCGGGGAGCTGTTTTTT.

In this sample, this clonotype turned up many times. The CDR3 here is CASSRAALNTEAFF. The CDR3 nucleotides read TGTGCCAGCAGCCGTGCGGCTCTGAACACTGAAGCTTTCTTT. The gene calls are TRBV28 and TRBJ1-1; D is unclear. Germline loops: CDR1 MDHEN, CDR2 SYDVKM. The CDR3 extends over 14 amino acids. V was shortened by 6 bases and J by 0 bases, with 11 bases between the two germline ends.

The rearrangement links TRBV2 to TRBJ2-5; maybe TRBD2 (5 bases). Germline values: CDR1 SNHLY, CDR2 FYNNEI. The CDR3 covers 13 residues. V was clipped by 5 bases and J by 2 bases, with 9 bases between them. CDR3 bases: TGTGCCAGCAGTTGGGAGAGGCAAGAGACCCAGTACTTC. This sequence encodes CASSWERQETQYF. Full variable domain (missing parts from reference TRBV2 and TRBJ2-5): EPEVTQTPSHQVTQMGQEVILRCVPISNHLYFYWYRQILGQKVEFLVSFYNNEISEKSEIFDDQFSVERPDGSNFTLKIRSTKLEDSAMYFCASSWERQETQYFGPGTRLLVL.

This clonotype came up a few times. The chain couples TRBV19 to TRBJ2-7; a possible D gene is TRBD2 (5 bases). Trimming removed 6 bases from V and 5 bases from J, with 14 bases in between. This CDR3 contains 13 residues. CDR1 is LNHDA and CDR2 is SQIVND in the germline V gene (reference sequence). CDR3: CASRSRTGDEQYF. CDR3 sequence (DNA): TGTGCCAGTAGATCTAGAACCGGGGACGAGCAGTACTTC.

This clonotype was seen a few times. The chain links TRBV6-5 to TRBJ1-3; D ambiguous. Per the germline V gene, CDR1 is MNHEY and CDR2 is SVGAGI. The ends were cut back, 0 bases at V and 0 bases at J, with 9 bases in the middle. CDR3 length: 16 amino acids. The CDR3 DNA sequence: TGTGCCAGCAGTTACTCCGCCGATTCCTCTGGAAACACCATATATTTT. This gives the protein CASSYSADSSGNTIYF.

This clonotype was counted between two and nine times. The chain is built from TRBV6-1 and TRBJ1-4, with D possibly TRBD1 on 6 matching bases. Trimming left V 8 bases short and J 8 bases short, with 15 bases between. The germline gives CDR1 MNHNS, CDR2 SASEGT. The CDR3 covers 13 residues. The CDR3 DNA follows: TGTGCCAGCGGAAGACAGGTCAACGAAAAACTGTTTTTT. Protein: CASGRQVNEKLFF.